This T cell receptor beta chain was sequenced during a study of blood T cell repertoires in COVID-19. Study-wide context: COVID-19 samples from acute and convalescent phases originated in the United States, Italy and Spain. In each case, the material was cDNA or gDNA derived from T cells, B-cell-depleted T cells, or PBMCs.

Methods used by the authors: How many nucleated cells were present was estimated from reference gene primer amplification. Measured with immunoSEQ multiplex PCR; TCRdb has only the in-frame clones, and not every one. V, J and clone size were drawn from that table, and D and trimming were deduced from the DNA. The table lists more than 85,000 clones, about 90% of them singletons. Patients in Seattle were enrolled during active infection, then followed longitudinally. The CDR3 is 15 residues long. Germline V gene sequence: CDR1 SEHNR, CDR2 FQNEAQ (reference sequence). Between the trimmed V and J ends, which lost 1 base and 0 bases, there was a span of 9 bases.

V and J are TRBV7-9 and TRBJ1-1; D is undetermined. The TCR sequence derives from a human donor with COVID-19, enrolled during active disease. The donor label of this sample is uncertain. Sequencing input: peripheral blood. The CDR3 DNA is TGTGCCAGCAGCTTAGTCCCCCAATTGAACACTGAAGCTTTCTTT. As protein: CASSLVPQLNTEAFF.